This record covers a single T cell receptor beta chain. What it recognizes is unknown. This specimen belongs to a study of cytomegalovirus exposure and HLA in healthy donors. Researchers ran the PCR with 60 Vbeta and 13 Jbeta primers. TCRdb's table, derived via immunoSEQ multiplex PCR, lists solely in-frame clones and lacks some. The sample lists about 140,000 clones; around four fifths were seen once. V gave up 0 bases and J gave up 0 bases, with 20 bases separating them. Germline-derived CDR1 and CDR2 are SGHRS and YFSETQ. The CDR3 runs 19 residues. Points from the study as a whole: The classifier was said to identify cytomegalovirus status with high specificity and sensitivity.

Sample: PBMCs. The chain is built from TRBV5-1 and TRBJ2-3; weak D call: TRBD2 (6 bases). The sequence was obtained from a man younger than 45 in good health and CMV-seronegative. DNA for the CDR3: TGCGCCAGCAGCTTGGAGCTGACGGGAGCCATCTCTAGCACAGATACGCAGTATTTT. Amino acids: CASSLELTGAISSTDTQYF.